The 10 T cell receptor beta chains below were found in one sample sequenced in a study of blood T cell repertoires in COVID-19. Profiled with immunoSEQ multiplex PCR; TCRdb holds only in-frame clones, not every one. The sample lists 65,000 to 95,000 clones; about 73% were seen once. Source material: peripheral blood. All receptors come from a man between 45 and 60 years old with active or convalescent COVID-19.

V and J are TRBV6-1 and TRBJ2-3; TRBD1 agrees at 7 bases. V shed 3 bases and J 0 bases; nucleotides not matched to a gene: 3. Germline V CDR1 and CDR2: MNHNS, SASEGT. The CDR3 loop spans 15 amino acids. The CDR3 DNA reads as TGTGCCAGCAGTGAGGGGACAGCTAGCACAGATACGCAGTATTTT. This gives the protein CASSEGTASTDTQYF.

The rearrangement joins TRBV30 to TRBJ1-1; the match to TRBD1 covers 9 bases. V was pared by 5 bases and J by 7 bases, with 8 bases of the junction left unmatched. Germline V gene data show CDR1 as GTSNPN and CDR2 as SVGIG (reference sequence). The CDR3 loop spans 13 amino acids. The CDR3 DNA reads as TGTGCCTGGGCCGGGACAGGGCTGGGTGAAGCTTTCTTT. This encodes CAWAGTGLGEAFF. The full variable domain, completed using reference TRBV30 and TRBJ1-1, is SQTIHQWPATLVQPVGSPLSLECTVEGTSNPNLYWYRQAAGRGLQLLFYSVGIGQISSEVPQNLSASRPQDRQFILSSKKLLLSDSGFYLCAWAGTGLGEAFFGQGTRLTVV.

The V call is TRBV5-4, the J call TRBJ2-5, with a tentative D call TRBD1 (6 bases). V was clipped by 0 bases and J by 7 bases, with 13 bases between them. Germline values: CDR1 SGHNT, CDR2 YYREEE (reference sequence). The CDR3 is made up of 14 amino acids. DNA of the CDR3: TGTGCCAGCAGCTTGGGGGGATCACAGGGGACCCAGTACTTC. Translating gives CASSLGGSQGTQYF.

The rearrangement joins TRBV5-1 to TRBJ1-4, with 7 nucleotides matching TRBD1. CDR1 is SGHRS and CDR2 is YFSETQ in the germline V gene. The CDR3 length is 14 residues. Unmatched junction bases numbered 6, after V lost 3 bases and J lost 7 bases. The CDR3 spells CASSSGTAGEKLFF. Here the CDR3 DNA reads TGCGCCAGCAGCTCCGGGACAGCGGGTGAAAAACTGTTTTTT. Combining the CDR3 with reference TRBV5-1 and TRBJ1-4 gives the whole variable domain KAGVTQTPRYLIKTRGQQVTLSCSPISGHRSVSWYQQTPGQGLQFLFEYFSETQRNKGNFPGRFSGRQFSNSRSEMNVSTLELGDSALYLCASSSGTAGEKLFFGSGTQLSVL.

The V and J genes are TRBV9 and TRBJ2-5, with D perhaps TRBD1 (6 bases). Germline-derived CDR1 and CDR2 are SGDLS and YYNGEE. This CDR3 is 14 amino acids long. Trimming left V 0 bases short and J 5 bases short, with 11 bases between. CDR3 protein: CASSVETGVETQYF. CDR3 DNA: TGTGCCAGCAGCGTAGAGACAGGAGTGGAGACCCAGTACTTC.

Many counts were recorded for this clone. The chain has TRBV10-3 and TRBJ1-4; D call uncertain. The CDR3 runs to 11 residues. With 10 bases removed from V and 8 bases from J, the gap between germline ends came to 11 bases. CDR1 ENHRY and CDR2 SYGVKD come from the germline V gene. The DNA of the CDR3 is TGTGCCACCCGGGAGGGCGAAAAACTGTTTTTT. Translating it yields CATREGEKLFF.

This clone was observed a few times. This chain links TRBV24-1 with TRBJ1-1; D is perhaps TRBD1 (5 bases). There are 12 residues in the CDR3. V lost 2 bases and J lost 6, with 6 bases in between. Germline V gene data show CDR1 as KGHDR and CDR2 as SFDVKD. CDR3 residues: CATSDWGAEAFF. CDR3 DNA sequence: TGTGCCACCAGTGATTGGGGGGCTGAAGCTTTCTTT.

The chain employs TRBV6-1 and TRBJ1-5; TRBD1 is a possible D gene (6 bases). The CDR3 sequence is 15 residues long. Germline CDR1 MNHNS, CDR2 SASEGT. Trimming removed 2 bases at V and 9 bases at J, with 17 bases between. CDR3 DNA sequence: TGTGCCAGCAGTGAAACGGGGGGGCTCGCGGGGCCCCAGCATTTT. It specifies CASSETGGLAGPQHF.

V is TRBV7-2 and J is TRBJ2-1; 15 positions agree with TRBD2. Trimming at V came to 4 bases and at J to 10 bases, leaving 14 bases not matched to a gene. The CDR3 covers 18 residues. The germline V gene encodes CDR1 SGHTA and CDR2 FQGNSA. CDR3 sequence reads: CASSSGLAGGLDRVEQFF. CDR3 sequence (DNA): TGTGCCAGCAGCTCAGGACTAGCGGGGGGGCTGGACCGGGTCGAGCAGTTCTTC.

The chain employs TRBV7-9 and TRBJ1-2; D gene uncertain. The CDR3 is 13 amino acids. CDR1 and CDR2 (germline): SEHNR, FQNEAQ (reference sequence). The V and J ends lost 4 bases and 7 bases respectively, with 13 bases between them. The CDR3 spells CASSSGGRGGYTF. The DNA of the CDR3 is TGTGCCAGCAGCTCGGGAGGGAGAGGTGGCTACACCTTC.